These 6 T cell receptor beta chains were sequenced from one sample in a study of T cell changes during pregnancy in multiple sclerosis. TCRdb's copy holds only in-frame clones and misses some; the assay was immunoSEQ multiplex PCR. The sample includes some 69,000 clones, approximately 94% seen only once; the top ten take approximately 2.1%. Source: peripheral blood, taken in the second trimester of pregnancy. These receptors were collected from a female donor in good health, enrolled as a control in a pregnancy study.

This chain connects TRBV4-3 to TRBJ1-6; D might be TRBD1 (6 bases). Germline CDR1 and CDR2: LGHNA and YSLEER. The CDR3 runs 15 residues. The germline V and J ends were trimmed by 0 bases and 9 bases, with 12 bases remaining between them. CDR3 residues: CASSQDPIGGSPLHF. In DNA, the CDR3 is TGCGCCAGCAGCCAAGATCCTATAGGGGGTTCACCCCTCCACTTT.

This rearrangement joins TRBV4-2 to TRBJ1-2; 8 nucleotides match TRBD1. This CDR3 comprises 17 residues. Unmatched junction bases numbered 10, after V lost 1 base and J lost 3 bases. Germline assignment: CDR1 LGHNA and CDR2 YNFKEQ. The CDR3 nucleotides read TGTGCCAGCAGCCAAGCAGGGGGCACCAATTACTACTATGGCTACACCTTC. Residues: CASSQAGGTNYYYGYTF.

This chain joins TRBV2 and TRBJ2-5, with D maybe TRBD2 (5 bases). This CDR3 has 10 amino acids. Germline-derived CDR1 and CDR2 are SNHLY and FYNNEI. Trimming pared 10 bases from V and 7 bases from J, leaving 10 bases between. The CDR3 is CATFAGTQYF. CDR3 in DNA: TGTGCCACCTTCGCGGGGACCCAGTACTTC.

This clone has more than one count but fewer than ten. This CDR3 is also generated by other DNA sequences in the sample. The J gene is TRBJ1-5, the V gene TRBV7-8; 7 bases map to TRBD1. CDR3 size: 14 residues. In germline, CDR1 is SGHVS, CDR2 FQNEAQ. Unmatched junction bases numbered 4, after V lost 5 bases and J lost 3 bases. In nucleotides, the CDR3 is TGTGCCAGCAGCGCTACAGGGGTCAATCAGCCCCAGCATTTT. Protein product: CASSATGVNQPQHF.

The rearrangement joins TRBV19 to TRBJ2-3, with TRBD2 matching over 7 bases. The germline V gene encodes CDR1 LNHDA and CDR2 SQIVND (reference sequence). CDR3 length equals 15 residues. Trimming removed 4 bases from V and 4 bases from J; junction bases left unmatched: 8. The CDR3 is CASSTREGRADTQYF. The CDR3, as DNA: TGTGCCAGTAGTACAAGGGAGGGAAGGGCAGATACGCAGTATTTT. Using reference TRBV19 and TRBJ2-3 for the parts outside the CDR3, the full variable domain is DGGITQSPKYLFRKEGQNVTLSCEQNLNHDAMYWYRQDPGQGLRLIYYSQIVNDFQKGDIAEGYSVSREKKESFPLTVTSAQKNPTAFYLCASSTREGRADTQYFGPGTRLTVL.

The chain joins TRBV19 to TRBJ1-2; 7 bases are shared with TRBD1. The germline gives CDR1 LNHDA, CDR2 SQIVND (reference sequence). V lost 7 bases, J lost 13 bases, and 15 bases stayed unmatched. The CDR3 sequence is 13 residues long. CDR3 coding DNA: TGTGCCAGTACGGACCGGGACAGTAGGGGTGGCACCTTC. Translation: CASTDRDSRGGTF.